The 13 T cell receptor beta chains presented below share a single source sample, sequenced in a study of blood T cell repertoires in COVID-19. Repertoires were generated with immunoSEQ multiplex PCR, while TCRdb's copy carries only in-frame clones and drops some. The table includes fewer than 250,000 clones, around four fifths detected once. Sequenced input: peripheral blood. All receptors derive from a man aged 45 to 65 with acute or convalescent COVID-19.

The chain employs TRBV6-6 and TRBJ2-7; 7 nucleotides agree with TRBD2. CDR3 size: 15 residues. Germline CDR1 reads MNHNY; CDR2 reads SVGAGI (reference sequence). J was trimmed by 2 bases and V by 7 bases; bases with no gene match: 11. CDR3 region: CASTSNGRPPYEQYF. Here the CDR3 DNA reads TGTGCCAGCACCTCGAACGGGAGGCCTCCCTACGAGCAGTACTTC.

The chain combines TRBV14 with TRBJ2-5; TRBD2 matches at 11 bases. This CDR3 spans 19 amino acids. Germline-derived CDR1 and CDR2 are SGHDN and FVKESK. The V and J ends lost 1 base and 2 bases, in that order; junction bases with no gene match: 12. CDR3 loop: CASSQGGLAGGRGQETQYF. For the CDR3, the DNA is TGTGCCAGCAGCCAAGGCGGGCTAGCGGGGGGCCGGGGGCAAGAGACCCAGTACTTC. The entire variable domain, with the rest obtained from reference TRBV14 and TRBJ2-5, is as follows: EAGVTQFPSHSVIEKGQTVTLRCDPISGHDNLYWYRRVMGKEIKFLLHFVKESKQDESGMPNNRFLAERTGGTYSTLKVQPAELEDSGVYFCASSQGGLAGGRGQETQYFGPGTRLLVL.

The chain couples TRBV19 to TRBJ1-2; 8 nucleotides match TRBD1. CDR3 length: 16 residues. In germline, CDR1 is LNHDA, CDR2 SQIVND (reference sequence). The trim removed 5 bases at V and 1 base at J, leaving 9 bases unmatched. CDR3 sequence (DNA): TGTGCCAGTAGTCCCGACTCCGGGACAGGTAACTATGGCTACACCTTC. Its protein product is CASSPDSGTGNYGYTF.

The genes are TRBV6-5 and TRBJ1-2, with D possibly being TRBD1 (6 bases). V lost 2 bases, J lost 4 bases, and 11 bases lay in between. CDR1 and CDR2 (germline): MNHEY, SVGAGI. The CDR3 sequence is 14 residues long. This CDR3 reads CASSYGGQSYGYTF. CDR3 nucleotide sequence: TGTGCCAGCAGTTACGGCGGACAGTCCTATGGCTACACCTTC.

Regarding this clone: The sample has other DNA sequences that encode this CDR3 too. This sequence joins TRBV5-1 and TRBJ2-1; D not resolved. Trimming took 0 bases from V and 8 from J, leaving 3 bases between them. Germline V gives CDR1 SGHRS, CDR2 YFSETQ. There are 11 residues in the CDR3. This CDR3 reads CASSLAYEQFF. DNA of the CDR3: TGCGCCAGCAGCTTGGCATATGAGCAGTTCTTC.

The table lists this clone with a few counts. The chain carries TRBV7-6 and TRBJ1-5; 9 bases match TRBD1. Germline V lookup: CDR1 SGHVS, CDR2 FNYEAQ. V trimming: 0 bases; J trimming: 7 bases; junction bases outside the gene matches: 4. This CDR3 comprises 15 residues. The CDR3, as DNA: TGTGCCAGCAGCTTAGCACAGGGGGCCGCGCAGCCCCAGCATTTT. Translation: CASSLAQGAAQPQHF.

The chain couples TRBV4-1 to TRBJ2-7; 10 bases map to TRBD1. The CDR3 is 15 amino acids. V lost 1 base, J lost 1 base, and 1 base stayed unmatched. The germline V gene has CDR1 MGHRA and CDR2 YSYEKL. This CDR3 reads CASSQGQGASYEQYF. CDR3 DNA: TGCGCCAGCAGCCAAGGACAGGGGGCGTCCTACGAGCAGTACTTC.

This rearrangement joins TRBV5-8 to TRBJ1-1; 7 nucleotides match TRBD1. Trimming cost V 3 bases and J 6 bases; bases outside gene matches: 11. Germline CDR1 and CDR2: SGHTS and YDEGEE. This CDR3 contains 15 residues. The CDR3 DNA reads TGTGCCAGCAGCTACGTAGTAAGGGGGCTTGCTGAAGCTTTCTTT. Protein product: CASSYVVRGLAEAFF. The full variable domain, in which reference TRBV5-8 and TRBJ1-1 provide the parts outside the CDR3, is EAGVTQSPTHLIKTRGQQATLRCSPISGHTSVYWYQQALGLGLQFLLWYDEGEERNRGNFPPRFSGRQFPNYSSELNVNALELEDSALYLCASSYVVRGLAEAFFGQGTRLTVV.

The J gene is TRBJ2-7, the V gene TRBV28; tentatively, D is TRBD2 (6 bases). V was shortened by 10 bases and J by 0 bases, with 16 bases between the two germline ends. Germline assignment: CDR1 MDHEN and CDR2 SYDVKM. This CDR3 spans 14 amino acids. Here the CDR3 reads CATCPAGSSYEQYF. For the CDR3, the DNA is TGTGCCACCTGCCCTGCGGGGAGCTCCTACGAGCAGTACTTC.

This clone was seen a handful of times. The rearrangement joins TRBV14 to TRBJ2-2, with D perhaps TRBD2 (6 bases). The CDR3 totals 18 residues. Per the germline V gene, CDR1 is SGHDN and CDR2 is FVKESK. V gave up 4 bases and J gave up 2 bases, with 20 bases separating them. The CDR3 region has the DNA TGTGCCAGCAGCCCAAAGGGTAAGGGACTTGATAACACCGGGGAGCTGTTTTTT. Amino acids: CASSPKGKGLDNTGELFF.

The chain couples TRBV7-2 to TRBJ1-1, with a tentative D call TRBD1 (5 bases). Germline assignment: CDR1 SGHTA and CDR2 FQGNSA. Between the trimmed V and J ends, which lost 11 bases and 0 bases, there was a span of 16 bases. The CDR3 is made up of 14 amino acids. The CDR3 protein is CAFWAGPLNTEAFF. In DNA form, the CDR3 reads TGTGCCTTCTGGGCAGGGCCTTTGAACACTGAAGCTTTCTTT.

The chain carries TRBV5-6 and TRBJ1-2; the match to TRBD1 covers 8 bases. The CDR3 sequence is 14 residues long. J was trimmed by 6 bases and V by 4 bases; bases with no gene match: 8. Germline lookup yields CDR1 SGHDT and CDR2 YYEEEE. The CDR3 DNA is TGTGCCAGCAGCCCGGACAGGGCCCGCGATGGCTACACCTTC. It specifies CASSPDRARDGYTF.

CDR3 sequence reads: CASSFGQGGYGYTF. The CDR3 DNA follows: TGTGCCAGCAGTTTCGGACAGGGAGGGTATGGCTACACCTTC. This chain connects TRBV27 to TRBJ1-2, with 8 bases identical to TRBD1. With 3 bases clipped from V and 5 bases from J, the junction kept 5 bases outside the gene matches. This CDR3 spans 14 amino acids. Germline CDR1 is MNHEY and CDR2 is SMNVEV (reference sequence).